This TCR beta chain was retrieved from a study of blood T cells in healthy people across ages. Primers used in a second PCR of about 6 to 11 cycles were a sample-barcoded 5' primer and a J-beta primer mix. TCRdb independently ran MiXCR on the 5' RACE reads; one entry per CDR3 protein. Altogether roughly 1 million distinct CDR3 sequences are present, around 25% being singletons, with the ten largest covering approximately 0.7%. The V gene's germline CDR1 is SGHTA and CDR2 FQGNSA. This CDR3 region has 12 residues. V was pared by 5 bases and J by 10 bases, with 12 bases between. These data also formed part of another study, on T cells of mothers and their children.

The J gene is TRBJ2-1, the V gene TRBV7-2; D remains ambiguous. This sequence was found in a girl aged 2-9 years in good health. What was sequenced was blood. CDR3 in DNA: TGTGCCAGCAGCCCGCCAGAGGTAGAGCAGTTCTTC. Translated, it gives CASSPPEVEQFF.